Sequencing of this T cell receptor beta chain was carried out in a study of blood T cells in healthy people across ages (dated by TCRdb to about 2015). About the full investigation: In model experiments, template switching captured roughly one uniquely barcoded TCR beta cDNA molecule for every two T cells. Using deep sequencing normalized with unique cDNA molecular identifiers, the study measured how TCR beta repertoire diversity changes with age. Four age groups were formed from the donors: young (average roughly 16 years), middle-aged (just under 40), aged (roughly 59) and long-lived (around 80). To avoid experimental bias, donors of different ages were distributed randomly across sequencing lanes. For two donors (one aged 18 to 30 and one aged 80 or older), the study analyzed two additional independent replicas of 1 million unique cDNA reads from the same blood draw.

Systemically healthy Caucasian individuals from Russia, approximately 39 in total and aged roughly 6 to 95 years, were included as donors. Each donor gave around 9.9 milliliters of peripheral blood, collected into EDTA-treated Vacutainer tubes. Ficoll-Paque density-gradient centrifugation was used to isolate PBMCs, with at least 6.5 million per sample. Trizol reagent was used to extract total RNA from the PBMCs, yielding at least 5 micrograms per sample. The percentages of naive CD45RAhigh/CD27high T cells were determined by flow cytometry on a PBMC aliquot from every donor. Overall study outcomes, separate from this receptor: Because profiling used bulk unsorted PBMCs, naive and antigen-experienced compartments could not be compared conclusively. Estimates of total diversity based on one million sequenced T cells were regarded as lower bounds and as underestimates. The CMV infection status of donors was not known, potentially confounding age-related changes in expanded clonotypes. As age increased, observed TCR beta diversity per million T cells dropped in a roughly linear way, and a significant reduction was already evident by age 40. Compared with the aged group, the long-lived group had more naive CD4+ T cells, fewer expanded clones and increased TCR diversity, a pattern suggesting age selection. There was a strong correlation between observed TCR beta diversity and the percentage of naive T cells measured by flow cytometry.

This clonotype was detected a few times. No cognate antigen has been identified for it. Per-nucleotide qualities are absent, and no much larger clonotype sits a single base away. The CDR3, from cysteine to phenylalanine, totals 13 residues. Only CDR3 DNA is held: 39 bases, read in frame from base 1. CDR1 and CDR2 are read off the germline V gene (reference sequence) as DFQATT and SNEGSKA. Trimming at the junction amounts to 2 bases on V and 4 bases on J, and the germline ends lie 11 bases apart. The library was prepared using 5' RACE. For sequencing, an Illumina HiSeq 2500 was employed. A second PCR of roughly 7 to 11 cycles was performed with a sample-barcoded 5' primer and a J-beta primer mix. Each TCR beta cDNA molecule received a unique molecular identifier from a template-switch 5' adaptor carrying 12 random nucleotides. Each sample yielded at least 3 million CDR3-containing paired-end reads. The Mint cDNA synthesis kit, primed by a TRBC-specific oligonucleotide, was used to synthesize first-strand cDNA from all RNA. After uracil-DNA glycosylase treatment, a first 18-cycle PCR used universal primers M1SS and BC2_uni_R on all cDNA. The paper's data handling went like this. For normalization, 1 million high-quality reads were randomly selected from each sample, with every read carrying a distinct molecular identifier. Reads with shared molecular identifiers were discarded instead of being binned into consensus sequences. MiTCR, run with a Q25 quality threshold and the strictest error-elimination algorithm, handled CDR3 identification, clonotype clustering and error correction. A nonparametric unseen species model with Euler transformation was used to estimate lower-bound total TCR beta diversity. TCRdb reprocessing: public reads trimmed at Q25 with fastp, clones called with MiXCR, in-frame beta chains kept. Identical CDR3 proteins give one entry, which carries the most common genes and DNA. The V and J calls were determined by TCRdb, not by the authors. Within this sample are about 1.6 million distinct CDR3 sequences, with approximately 32% of them counted one time only. The ten top clones hold 10% to 12% of the sample.

The sample consisted of blood. This TCR derives from a woman aged 25-40 years in good health. Recombination joined TRBV20-1 with TRBJ1-1, with TRBD1 tentatively as D gene (5 bases match). Here the CDR3 is given as CSARPIRGTEAFF. The bases are TGCAGTGCTAGACCAATAAGGGGCACTGAAGCTTTCTTT.